This T cell receptor (beta chain) was recorded in a study of cytotoxic CD8 clonotypes in ibrutinib-treated CLL. The repertoire was sequenced with immunoSEQ multiplex PCR; TCRdb's copy has only in-frame clones and lacks some. In the table there are about 15,000 clones, 81% of which are singletons. This clone has just a few counts. J was trimmed by 2 bases and V by 3 bases; bases with no gene match: 9. Looked up from germline, CDR1 is MNHEY and CDR2 is SMNVEV (reference sequence). This CDR3 has 16 amino acids. Source: PBMCs, taken before ibrutinib treatment. The chain uses TRBV27 and TRBJ1-1, with 7 bases matching TRBD1. This receptor was taken from a human donor with chronic lymphocytic leukemia. CDR3 in DNA: TGTGCCAGCAGTTTCTCCAGGGGGTCAGGAAACACTGAAGCTTTCTTT. Translation: CASSFSRGSGNTEAFF.